This T cell receptor beta chain was identified in a study of cytomegalovirus exposure and HLA in healthy donors. For the study at large: The approximately 130 validation repertoires matched the roughly 700 first-cohort repertoires in platform, a later analysis reported.

Profiled with immunoSEQ multiplex PCR; TCRdb holds only in-frame clones, not every one. The sample shows over 200,000 clones, over 75% of them seen only once. This clone was seen a handful of times. What it binds is unknown. Overall study results and limits: Diagnosis of cytomegalovirus status made by the classifier reportedly showed high specificity and sensitivity. Researchers counted around 150 TCR beta chains as cytomegalovirus-associated. Generally TCR sequences proved uncommon, though certain public TCRs appeared in numerous donors.

The material sequenced was PBMCs. This TCR derives from a young woman in good health and CMV-seropositive.

The CDR3 loop is CASSLLAGGYEQYF. CDR3 bases: TGTGCCAGCAGCCTTCTAGCGGGAGGCTACGAGCAGTACTTC. J is TRBJ2-7 and V is TRBV6-5, with 11 nucleotides matching TRBD2. With V trimmed by 6 bases and J by 3 bases, 4 bases remained unmatched. Looked up from germline, CDR1 is MNHEY and CDR2 is SVGAGI. The CDR3 extends over 14 amino acids.